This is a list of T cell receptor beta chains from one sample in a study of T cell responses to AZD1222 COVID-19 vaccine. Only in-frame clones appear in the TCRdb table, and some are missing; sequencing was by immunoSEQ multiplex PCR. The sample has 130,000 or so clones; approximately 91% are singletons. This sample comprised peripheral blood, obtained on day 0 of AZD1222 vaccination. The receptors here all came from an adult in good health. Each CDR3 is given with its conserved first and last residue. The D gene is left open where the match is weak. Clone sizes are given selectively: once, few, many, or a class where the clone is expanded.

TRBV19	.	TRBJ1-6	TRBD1	CASTPGQGNSPLHF	TGTGCCAGTACCCCGGGACAGGGAAATTCACCCCTCCACTTT
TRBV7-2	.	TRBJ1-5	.	CASSYGTPNQPQHF	TGTGCCAGCAGCTATGGGACGCCAAATCAGCCCCAGCATTTT
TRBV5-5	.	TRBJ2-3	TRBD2	CASSLASGGLTDTQYF	TGTGCCAGCAGCTTGGCTAGCGGGGGCCTCACAGATACGCAGTATTTT
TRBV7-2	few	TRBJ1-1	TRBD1	CASNPSTGGLSTEAFF	TGTGCCAGCAACCCGTCCACAGGGGGCCTGAGCACTGAAGCTTTCTTT
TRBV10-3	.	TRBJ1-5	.	CAISEFFSDTYSNQPQHF	TGTGCCATCAGTGAGTTTTTTTCCGACACCTATAGCAATCAGCCCCAGCATTTT
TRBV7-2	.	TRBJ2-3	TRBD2	CASSLSRLAGGGPDTQYF	TGTGCCAGCAGCTTAAGCCGACTAGCGGGAGGGGGACCAGATACGCAGTATTTT
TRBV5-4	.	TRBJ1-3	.	CASSLYGGRGNTIYF	TGTGCCAGCAGCTTGTATGGGGGTCGTGGAAACACCATATATTTT
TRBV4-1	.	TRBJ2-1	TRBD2	CASSQVNPGLAGGNEQFF	TGCGCCAGCAGCCAAGTTAATCCGGGACTAGCGGGAGGTAATGAGCAGTTCTTC
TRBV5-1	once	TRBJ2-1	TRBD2	CASSLGLAGWYNEQFF	TGCGCCAGCAGCTTGGGGCTAGCGGGATGGTACAATGAGCAGTTCTTC
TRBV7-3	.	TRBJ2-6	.	CASSLLPWSSGANVLTF	TGTGCCAGCAGCTTACTTCCTTGGAGCTCTGGGGCCAACGTCCTGACTTTC
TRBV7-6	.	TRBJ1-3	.	CASSLEGTPSSGNTIYF	TGTGCCAGCAGCTTAGAGGGGACACCGAGCTCTGGAAACACCATATATTTT
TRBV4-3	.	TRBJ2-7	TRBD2	CASSGGGEQYF	TGCGCCTCTAGCGGAGGAGGCGAGCAGTACTTC
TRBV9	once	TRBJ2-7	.	CASSVAPGPRQDPAYEQYF	TGTGCCAGCAGCGTAGCGCCCGGTCCGAGACAGGACCCAGCCTACGAGCAGTACTTC
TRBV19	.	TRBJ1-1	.	CASTDGFGTEAFF	TGTGCCAGTACTGATGGATTCGGCACTGAAGCTTTCTTT
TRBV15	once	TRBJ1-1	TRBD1	CATSRDRGTEAFF	TGTGCCACCAGCAGAGACAGGGGGACTGAAGCTTTCTTT
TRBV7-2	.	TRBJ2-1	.	CASSFRDFYNEQFF	TGTGCCAGCAGCTTTCGGGACTTCTACAATGAGCAGTTCTTC
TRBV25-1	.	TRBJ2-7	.	CASSGRPSSFDEQYF	TGTGCCAGCAGTGGCCGGCCCTCATCGTTCGACGAGCAGTACTTC
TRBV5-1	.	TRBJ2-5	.	CASSFGGGETQYF	TGCGCCAGCAGCTTTGGGGGTGGGGAGACCCAGTACTTC
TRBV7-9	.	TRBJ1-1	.	CASSLRATNTEAFF	TGTGCCAGCAGCTTACGGGCTACGAACACTGAAGCTTTCTTT
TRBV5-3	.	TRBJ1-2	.	CARSWEVRDYGYTF	TGTGCCAGAAGCTGGGAAGTGAGAGACTATGGCTACACCTTC
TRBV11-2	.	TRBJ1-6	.	CASSWAGAYPANNSPLHF	TGTGCCAGCAGTTGGGCGGGGGCATACCCGGCAAACAATTCACCCCTCCACTTT
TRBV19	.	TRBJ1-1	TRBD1	CASSSYVGGESEAFF	TGTGCCAGTAGTTCTTACGTAGGGGGCGAGTCTGAAGCTTTCTTT
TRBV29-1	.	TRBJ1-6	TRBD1	CSVAPQGARGAYNSPLHF	TGCAGCGTTGCCCCCCAGGGGGCACGGGGAGCCTATAATTCACCCCTCCACTTT
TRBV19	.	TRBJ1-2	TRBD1	CASSIGTGGPGYTF	TGTGCCAGTAGTATCGGGACAGGGGGACCTGGCTACACCTTC
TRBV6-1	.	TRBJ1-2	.	CASSSFGRDYGYTF	TGTGCCAGCAGCTCCTTCGGCAGGGACTATGGCTACACCTTC
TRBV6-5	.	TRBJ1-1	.	CASTPTGVNTEAFF	TGTGCCAGCACCCCCACGGGGGTGAACACTGAAGCTTTCTTT
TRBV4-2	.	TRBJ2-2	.	CASSQGGGPITGELFF	TGTGCCAGCAGCCAAGGAGGGGGGCCAATCACCGGGGAGCTGTTTTTT
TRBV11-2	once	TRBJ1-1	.	CASSRVTALNTEAFF	TGTGCCAGCAGCCGCGTGACGGCATTGAACACTGAAGCTTTCTTT
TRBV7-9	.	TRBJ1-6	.	CASSLQGNSPLHF	TGTGCCAGCAGCTTACAGGGTAATTCACCCCTCCACTTT
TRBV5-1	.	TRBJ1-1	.	CASSLDGGNTEAFF	TGCGCCAGCAGCTTGGATGGGGGGAACACTGAAGCTTTCTTT
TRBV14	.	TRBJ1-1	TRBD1	CASSPQGVRTEAFF	TGTGCCAGCAGCCCCCAGGGGGTCCGAACTGAAGCTTTCTTT
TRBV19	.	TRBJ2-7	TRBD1	CASSMSLTGTGTYEQYF	TGTGCCAGTAGTATGAGTTTAACTGGGACAGGGACCTACGAGCAGTACTTC
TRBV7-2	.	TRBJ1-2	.	CASSLEGTTPYGYTF	TGTGCCAGCAGCCTAGAGGGGACAACTCCCTATGGCTACACCTTC
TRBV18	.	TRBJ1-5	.	CASSPGQGYQPQHF	TGTGCCAGCTCACCGGGGCAGGGTTATCAGCCCCAGCATTTT
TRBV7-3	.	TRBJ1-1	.	CASSFRGNTEAFF	TGTGCCAGCAGCTTCCGGGGGAACACTGAAGCTTTCTTT
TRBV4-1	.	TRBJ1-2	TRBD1	CASSQEQGANYGYTF	TGCGCCAGCAGCCAAGAACAGGGGGCTAATTATGGCTACACCTTC
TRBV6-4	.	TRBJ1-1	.	CASSDFPGRTEAFF	TGTGCCAGCAGTGACTTCCCGGGTAGGACTGAAGCTTTCTTT
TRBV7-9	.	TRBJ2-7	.	CASSLQTNRPPEQYF	TGTGCCAGCAGCTTACAGACGAATCGTCCCCCCGAGCAGTACTTC
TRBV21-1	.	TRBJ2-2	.	CASSDSSVSNTGELFF	TGTGCCAGCAGCGATTCCTCTGTTTCGAACACCGGGGAGCTGTTTTTT
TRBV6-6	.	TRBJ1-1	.	CASSPGQNTEAFF	TGTGCCAGCAGTCCCGGGCAGAACACTGAAGCTTTCTTT
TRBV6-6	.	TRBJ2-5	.	CASSIPKVETQYF	TGTGCCAGCAGCATACCGAAGGTAGAGACCCAGTACTTC
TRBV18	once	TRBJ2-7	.	CASSLQGYEQYF	TGTGCCAGCTCACTACAGGGTTACGAGCAGTACTTC
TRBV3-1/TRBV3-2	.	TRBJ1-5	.	CASSQSLSTQSNQPQHF	TGTGCCAGCAGCCAATCTCTCTCGACGCAAAGCAATCAGCCCCAGCATTTT
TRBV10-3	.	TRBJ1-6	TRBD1	CAIRQGANSPLHF	TGTGCCATCAGACAGGGGGCAAATTCACCCCTCCACTTT
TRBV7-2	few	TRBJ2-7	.	CASSLTAYEQYF	TGTGCCAGCAGCTTAACAGCCTACGAGCAGTACTTC
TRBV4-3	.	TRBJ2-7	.	CASSQDSAEYYEQYF	TGCGCCAGCAGCCAAGATTCGGCGGAGTACTACGAGCAGTACTTC
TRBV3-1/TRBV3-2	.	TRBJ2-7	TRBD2	CASSLGLAGGYEQYF	TGTGCCAGCAGCCTCGGACTAGCGGGGGGCTACGAGCAGTACTTC
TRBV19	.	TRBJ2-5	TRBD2	CASSHSGGWGETQYF	TGTGCCAGTAGTCACAGCGGGGGGTGGGGAGAGACCCAGTACTTC
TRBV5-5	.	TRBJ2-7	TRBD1	CASSLVGTGSYEQYF	TGTGCCAGCAGCTTGGTGGGGACAGGTTCCTACGAGCAGTACTTC
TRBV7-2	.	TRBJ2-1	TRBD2	CASSSRLAGGFQTENEQFF	TGTGCCAGCAGCTCGAGACTAGCGGGAGGGTTCCAGACCGAAAATGAGCAGTTCTTC